One and the same sample provided the 20 T cell receptor beta chains below, sequenced in a study. One entry per CDR3 protein, called by TCRdb with MiXCR from the 5' RACE reads. The data hold roughly 60,000 distinct CDR3 sequences, with approximately 27% observed a single time. The sorted Tregs were CD4+CD25+CD127-/low cells. Material: tumor-infiltrating Tregs sorted from the breast tumor. Receptor source: a female donor with breast cancer.

A remark on this clonotype: A much larger clone differs by one base, so this may be a read error. This chain connects TRBV4-1 to TRBJ2-7; tentatively, D is TRBD1 (5 bases). Germline V gene sequence: CDR1 MGHRA, CDR2 YSYEKL. This CDR3 comprises 15 residues. In DNA, the CDR3 is TGCGCCGGCAGCCATCAGGCAGGGATGGTCTACGAGCAGTACTTC. This gives the protein CAGSHQAGMVYEQYF.

This chain joins TRBV7-9 and TRBJ2-1, with D possibly TRBD1 on 5 matching bases. The length of the CDR3 is 15 residues. V lost 5 bases and J 3 bases, leaving 14 bases between the germline ends. Germline V gives CDR1 SEHNR, CDR2 FQNEAQ (reference sequence). The CDR3 loop is CASSHDSSFYNEQFF. The CDR3 region has the DNA TGTGCCAGCAGCCACGACAGTTCCTTCTACAATGAGCAGTTCTTC. Based on the CDR3 plus reference TRBV7-9 and TRBJ2-1, the full variable domain is DTGVSQNPRHKITKRGQNVTFRCDPISEHNRLYWYRQTLGQGPEFLTYFQNEAQLEKSRLLSDRFSAERPKGSFSTLEIQRTEQGDSAMYLCASSHDSSFYNEQFFGPGTRLTVL.

This clonotype has a handful of counts. The V gene is TRBV7-3, the J gene TRBJ1-6; D unresolved. This CDR3 has 14 amino acids. The V end lost 5 bases, the J end lost 7 bases, and 12 bases lay between the germline ends. Germline loops: CDR1 SGHTA, CDR2 FQGTGA. The CDR3 region is CASSPRRSNSPLHF. The CDR3 DNA is TGTGCCAGCAGCCCTCGACGGAGCAATTCACCCCTCCACTTT.

The chain is built from TRBV5-4 and TRBJ2-3; 15 bases are shared with TRBD2. The CDR3 runs to 16 residues. V dropped 5 bases and J dropped 0; count of bases not matched to a gene: 1. The germline V gene encodes CDR1 SGHNT and CDR2 YYREEE (reference sequence). In nucleotides, the CDR3 is TGTGCCAGCAGGGGACTAGCGGGGGGAAGCACAGATACGCAGTATTTT. Its protein is CASRGLAGGSTDTQYF.

This clonotype was detected a few times. The CDR3 DNA follows: TGCGCCAGCAGCCAAGATACCGGGACAGCGTTTGAGCAGTACTTC. It encodes CASSQDTGTAFEQYF. This sequence joins TRBV4-3 and TRBJ2-7, with TRBD1 identical over 7 bases. The junction had 9 bases not matched to a gene; V was cut back by 0 bases and J by 7 bases. This CDR3 spans 15 amino acids. CDR1 LGHNA and CDR2 YSLEER come from the germline V gene.

This clonotype was seen many times. This chain links TRBV7-9 with TRBJ2-7, with TRBD2 matching 7 bases. Looked up from germline, CDR1 is SEHNR and CDR2 is FQNEAQ (reference sequence). J lost 5 bases, V lost 1 base, and 14 bases had no gene match. The CDR3 contains 17 residues. The CDR3 protein is CASSLVRGRTGGHEQYF. The CDR3 DNA sequence: TGTGCCAGCAGCTTAGTACGGGGTCGTACGGGAGGCCACGAGCAGTACTTC.

This clonotype was seen only a few times. This chain connects TRBV15 to TRBJ1-2, with TRBD1 matching 9 bases. The junction had 8 bases not matched to a gene; V was cut back by 2 bases and J by 4 bases. From germline, CDR1 is LNHNV and CDR2 YYDKDF (reference sequence). The CDR3 contains 16 residues. CDR3 sequence: CATSRPSGTGFYGYTF. In DNA, the CDR3 is TGTGCCACCAGCAGACCTTCCGGGACAGGGTTCTATGGCTACACCTTC.

Concerning this clonotype: The junction departs from germline at one end; a sequencing error may be responsible. The chain uses TRBV6-2 or TRBV6-3 and TRBJ2-2; D not certain. Germline V CDR1 and CDR2: MNHEY, SVGEGT. CDR3 length: 15 residues. The CDR3 coding sequence is TGTGCCGGCAGTTACGGAATCTATCGCACCGGGGAGCTGTTTTTT. Translating gives CAGSYGIYRTGELFF.

This clonotype has more than one count but fewer than ten. The chain uses TRBV3-1 and TRBJ2-3, with 10 nucleotides matching TRBD1. This CDR3 spans 15 amino acids. Germline V lookup: CDR1 LGHDT, CDR2 YNNKEL (reference sequence). After removal of 8 bases from V and 5 bases from J, the junction contained 10 bases not matched to a gene. CDR3 coding DNA: TGTGCCAGCCGGAGAAGGGGGACAGGGGTAGATACGCAGTATTTT. Translating it yields CASRRRGTGVDTQYF.

The chain joins TRBV5-1 to TRBJ2-1; D may be TRBD2 (5 bases). Trimming pared 0 bases from V and 7 bases from J, leaving 14 bases between. The V gene's germline CDR1 is SGHRS and CDR2 YFSETQ. CDR3 length: 15 amino acids. The CDR3 nucleotides are TGCGCCAGCAGCTTGGAGGGCAGGACGGGGAATGAGCAGTTCTTC. Translation: CASSLEGRTGNEQFF. Filled out from reference TRBV5-1 and TRBJ2-1, the complete variable domain reads KAGVTQTPRYLIKTRGQQVTLSCSPISGHRSVSWYQQTPGQGLQFLFEYFSETQRNKGNFPGRFSGRQFSNSRSEMNVSTLELGDSALYLCASSLEGRTGNEQFFGPGTRLTVL.

This clonotype was observed at least ten times. The chain couples TRBV29-1 to TRBJ2-1; 11 bases match TRBD2. The CDR3 length is 16 residues. Germline V CDR1 and CDR2: SQVTM, ANQGSEA. V dropped 4 bases and J dropped 0; count of bases not matched to a gene: 5. The CDR3 sequence is CSVGLAGGISYNEQFF. The DNA for the CDR3 is TGCAGCGTTGGGCTAGCGGGAGGTATCTCCTACAATGAGCAGTTCTTC.

The chain has TRBV2 and TRBJ1-5; TRBD1 aligns across 11 bases. Germline V gene lookup returns CDR1 SNHLY and CDR2 FYNNEI. This CDR3 has 13 amino acids. V dropped 6 bases and J dropped 7; count of bases not matched to a gene: 2. CDR3 nucleotides: TGTGCCAGCAGAGGGACAGGGGGGCAGCCCCAGCATTTT. Its translation: CASRGTGGQPQHF.

The gene calls are TRBV18 and TRBJ2-7; 7 nucleotides match TRBD2. Germline V gene lookup returns CDR1 KGHSH and CDR2 LQKENI. The V gene end was trimmed by 4 bases and the J gene end by 5 bases; junction bases not matched to a gene: 14. CDR3 length: 16 amino acids. CDR3: CASSLGTGGARDEQYF. Here the CDR3 DNA reads TGTGCCAGCTCACTCGGGACGGGGGGAGCTAGGGACGAGCAGTACTTC. Full variable domain (outside the CDR3, taken from reference TRBV18 and TRBJ2-7): NAGVMQNPRHLVRRRGQEARLRCSPMKGHSHVYWYRQLPEEGLKFMVYLQKENIIDESGMPKERFSAEFPKEGPSILRIQQVVRGDSAAYFCASSLGTGGARDEQYFGPGTRLTVT.

This clonotype showed up just a few times. The rearrangement uses TRBV6-1 and TRBJ2-7; 8 bases agree with TRBD2. The CDR3 is 13 amino acids. V trimming: 6 bases; J trimming: 3 bases; junction bases outside the gene matches: 4. Germline V gene data show CDR1 as MNHNS and CDR2 as SASEGT. The CDR3 DNA reads as TGTGCCAGCAGCCCGACTAGCGTCTACGAGCAGTACTTC. It codes for CASSPTSVYEQYF.

The chain joins TRBV7-3 to TRBJ1-1, with D maybe TRBD1 (6 bases). This CDR3 is built from 13 residues. Germline V gene lookup returns CDR1 SGHTA and CDR2 FQGTGA. Trimming left V 5 bases short and J 3 bases short, with 10 bases between. CDR3 amino acids: CASSKQGYTEAFF. CDR3 nucleotide sequence: TGTGCCAGCAGCAAGCAGGGGTACACTGAAGCTTTCTTT.

In its sample, this clonotype was seen once. A clone one base away is much larger, so this may be a read error. The chain joins TRBV6-6 to TRBJ2-1, with TRBD1 identical over 9 bases. The CDR3 runs 14 residues. CDR1 and CDR2 (germline): MNHNY, SVGAGI (reference sequence). The J segment lost 6 bases and the V segment lost 7 bases, leaving 7 bases of the junction unmatched. The CDR3 region is CASKWGQGSNEQFF. The CDR3 nucleotides read TGTGCCAGCAAGTGGGGACAGGGAAGCAATGAGCAGTTCTTC.

The CDR3 here is CASKGPPMETQYF. For the CDR3, the DNA is TGTGCCTCTAAGGGACCACCAATGGAGACCCAGTACTTC. The chain combines TRBV30 with TRBJ2-5; possibly TRBD1 or TRBD2 for D (5 bases each). Trimming left V 7 bases short and J 5 bases short, with 17 bases between. CDR1 GTSNPN and CDR2 SVGIG come from the germline V gene (reference sequence). The CDR3 contains 13 residues.

Regarding this clonotype: This may arise from a read error, as a much more abundant clone is one base away. V usage is TRBV28 and J usage is TRBJ1-1; no reliable D call. This CDR3 contains 15 residues. Germline assignment: CDR1 MDHEN and CDR2 SYDVKM. CDR3 DNA sequence: TGTGCCGGCAGTTTAGTGGTTTCGAGAACCACTGAAGCTTTCTTT. It yields the protein CAGSLVVSRTTEAFF. The complete variable domain, with remaining parts taken from reference TRBV28 and TRBJ1-1, reads DVKVTQSSRYLVKRTGEKVFLECVQDMDHENMFWYRQDPGLGLRLIYFSYDVKMKEKGDIPEGYSVSREKKERFSLILESASTNQTSMYLCAGSLVVSRTTEAFFGQGTRLTVV.

About this clonotype: At one boundary the junction diverges from the germline segment, which might be a read error. The rearrangement uses TRBV7-2 and TRBJ1-1, with D tentatively TRBD1 (5 bases). Germline V gene data show CDR1 as SGHTA and CDR2 as FQGNSA. The length of the CDR3 is 15 residues. The CDR3 here is CAGSLEPRGGTEAFF. The CDR3 bases are TGTGCCGGCAGCTTAGAACCTCGGGGGGGCACTGAAGCTTTCTTT.

At least ten counts were recorded for this clonotype. The chain combines TRBV6-1 with TRBJ2-7; D possibly uses TRBD1 or TRBD2 (5 bases each). V was trimmed by 1 base and J by 6 bases, leaving 16 bases between them. Germline V CDR1 and CDR2: MNHNS, SASEGT. This CDR3 is built from 15 residues. CDR3 sequence: CASSEENGAPLEQYF. The DNA of the CDR3 is TGTGCCAGCAGTGAAGAAAACGGGGCCCCTCTCGAGCAGTACTTC.